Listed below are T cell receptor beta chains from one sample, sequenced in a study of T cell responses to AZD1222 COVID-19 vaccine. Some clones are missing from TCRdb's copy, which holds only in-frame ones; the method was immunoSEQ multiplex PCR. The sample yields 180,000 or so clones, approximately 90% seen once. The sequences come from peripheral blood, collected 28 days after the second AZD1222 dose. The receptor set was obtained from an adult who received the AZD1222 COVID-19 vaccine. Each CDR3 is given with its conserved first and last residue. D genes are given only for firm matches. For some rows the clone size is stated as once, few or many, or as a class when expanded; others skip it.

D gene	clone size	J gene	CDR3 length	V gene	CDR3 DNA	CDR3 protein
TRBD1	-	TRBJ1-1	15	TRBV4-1	TGCGCCAGCAGCCAGGGGACAGCCATGAACACTGAAGCTTTCTTT	CASSQGTAMNTEAFF
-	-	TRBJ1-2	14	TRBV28	TGTGCCAGCAGGGACACTACCTTCCTCTATGGCTACACCTTC	CASRDTTFLYGYTF
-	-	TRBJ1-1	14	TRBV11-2	TGTGCCAGCAGCTTACCTCGACAGAACACTGAAGCTTTCTTT	CASSLPRQNTEAFF
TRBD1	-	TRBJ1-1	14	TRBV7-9	TGTGCCAGCAGCAAACAGGGGTTGGGGACTGAAGCTTTCTTT	CASSKQGLGTEAFF
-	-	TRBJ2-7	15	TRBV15	TGTGCCACCAGCAGGGATTCGGTACGCTCCTACGAGCAGTACTTC	CATSRDSVRSYEQYF
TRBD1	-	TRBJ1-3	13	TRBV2	TGTGCCAGCAGAGGGACAGGAGGAAACACCATATATTTT	CASRGTGGNTIYF
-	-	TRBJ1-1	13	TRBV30	TGTGCCTGGAGTAGAGGGATGAACACTGAAGCTTTCTTT	CAWSRGMNTEAFF
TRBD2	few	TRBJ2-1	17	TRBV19	TGTGCCAGTAGTATTCTGGCTAGCGGGAGGTTTGGAAATGAGCAGTTCTTC	CASSILASGRFGNEQFF
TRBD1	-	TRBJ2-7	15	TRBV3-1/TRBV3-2	TGTGCCAGCAGCCATTACGGACAGGGGACCTACGAGCAGTACTTC	CASSHYGQGTYEQYF
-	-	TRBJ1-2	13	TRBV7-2	TGTGCCAGCAGCTTGGGCCCTAACTATGGCTACACCTTC	CASSLGPNYGYTF
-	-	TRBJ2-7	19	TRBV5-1	TGCGCCAGCAGCTTGAGGGCACCGACTAGCCAGACAGGAAGCTACGAGCAGTACTTC	CASSLRAPTSQTGSYEQYF
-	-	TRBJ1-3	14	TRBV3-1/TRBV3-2	TGTGCCAGCAGCCAGGGCCACTCTGGAAACACCATATATTTT	CASSQGHSGNTIYF
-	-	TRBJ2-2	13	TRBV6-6	TGTGCCAGCCCCTCCGGGAACACCGGGGAGCTGTTTTTT	CASPSGNTGELFF
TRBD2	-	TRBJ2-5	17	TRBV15	TGTGCCACCAGCAGAGGATGGGGAGCGGGAGGGCTAGAGACCCAGTACTTC	CATSRGWGAGGLETQYF
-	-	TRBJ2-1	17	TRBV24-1	TGTGCCACCAGCGTCCTCGGGACCGGCGTCTCCTACAATGAGCAGTTCTTC	CATSVLGTGVSYNEQFF